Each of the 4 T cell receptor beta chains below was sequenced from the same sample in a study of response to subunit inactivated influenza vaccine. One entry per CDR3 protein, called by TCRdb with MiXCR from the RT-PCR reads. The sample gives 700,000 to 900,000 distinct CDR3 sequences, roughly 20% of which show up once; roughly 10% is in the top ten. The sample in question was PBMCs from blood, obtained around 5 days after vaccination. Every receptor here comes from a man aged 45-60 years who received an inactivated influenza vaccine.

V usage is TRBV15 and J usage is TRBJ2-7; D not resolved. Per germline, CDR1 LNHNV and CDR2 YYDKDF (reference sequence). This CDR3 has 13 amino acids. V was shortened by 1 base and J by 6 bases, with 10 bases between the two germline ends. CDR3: CATSRAPLGEQYF. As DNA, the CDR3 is TGTGCCACCAGCAGAGCCCCGCTAGGCGAGCAGTACTTC.

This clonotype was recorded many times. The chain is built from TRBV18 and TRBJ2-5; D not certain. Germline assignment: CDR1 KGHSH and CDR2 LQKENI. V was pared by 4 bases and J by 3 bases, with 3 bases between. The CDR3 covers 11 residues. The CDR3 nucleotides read TGTGCCAGCTCACGGGAAGAGACCCAGTACTTC. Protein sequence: CASSREETQYF.

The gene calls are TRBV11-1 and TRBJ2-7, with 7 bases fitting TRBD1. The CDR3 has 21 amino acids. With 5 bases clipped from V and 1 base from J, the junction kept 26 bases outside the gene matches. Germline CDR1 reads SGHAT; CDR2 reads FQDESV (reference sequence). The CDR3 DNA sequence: TGTGCCAGCAGCGCCCCTCGACCACAAGGGGGCGAAACTTTGATTTCCTACGAGCAGTACTTC. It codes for CASSAPRPQGGETLISYEQYF.

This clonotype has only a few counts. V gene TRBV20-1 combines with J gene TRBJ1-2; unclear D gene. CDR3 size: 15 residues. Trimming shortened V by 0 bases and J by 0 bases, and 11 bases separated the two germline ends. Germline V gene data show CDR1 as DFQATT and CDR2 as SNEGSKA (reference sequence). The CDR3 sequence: CSARDPRQTNYGYTF. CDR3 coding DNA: TGCAGTGCTAGAGATCCTCGCCAGACTAACTATGGCTACACCTTC.